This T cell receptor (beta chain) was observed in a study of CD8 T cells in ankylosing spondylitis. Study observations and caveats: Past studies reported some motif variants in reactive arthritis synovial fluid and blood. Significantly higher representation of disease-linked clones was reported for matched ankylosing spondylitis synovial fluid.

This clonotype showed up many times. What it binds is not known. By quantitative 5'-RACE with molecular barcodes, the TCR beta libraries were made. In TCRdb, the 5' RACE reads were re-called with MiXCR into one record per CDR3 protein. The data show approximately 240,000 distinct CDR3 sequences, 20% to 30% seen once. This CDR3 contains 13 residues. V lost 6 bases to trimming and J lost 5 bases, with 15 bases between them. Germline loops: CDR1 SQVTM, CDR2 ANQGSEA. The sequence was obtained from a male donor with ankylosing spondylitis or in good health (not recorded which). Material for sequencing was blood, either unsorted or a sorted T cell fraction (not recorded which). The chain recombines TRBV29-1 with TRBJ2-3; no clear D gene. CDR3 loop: CSVESRLGDTQYF. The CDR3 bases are TGCAGCGTGGAATCTAGGTTAGGAGATACGCAGTATTTT.